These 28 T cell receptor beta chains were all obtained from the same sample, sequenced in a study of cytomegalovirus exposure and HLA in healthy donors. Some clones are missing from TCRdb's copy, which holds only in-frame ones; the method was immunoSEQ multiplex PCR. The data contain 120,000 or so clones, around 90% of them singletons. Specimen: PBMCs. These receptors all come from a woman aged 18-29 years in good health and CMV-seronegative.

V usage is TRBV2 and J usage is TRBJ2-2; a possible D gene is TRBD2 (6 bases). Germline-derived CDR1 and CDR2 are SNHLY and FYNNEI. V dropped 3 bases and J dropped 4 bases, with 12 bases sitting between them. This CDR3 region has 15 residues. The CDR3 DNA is TGTGCCAGCAGTGATAGTAGCGGCCTCACCGGGGAGCTGTTTTTT. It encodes CASSDSSGLTGELFF. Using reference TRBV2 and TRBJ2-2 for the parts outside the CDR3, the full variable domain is EPEVTQTPSHQVTQMGQEVILRCVPISNHLYFYWYRQILGQKVEFLVSFYNNEISEKSEIFDDQFSVERPDGSNFTLKIRSTKLEDSAMYFCASSDSSGLTGELFFGEGSRLTVL.

The CDR3 reads CASKVRGAYGYTF. DNA of the CDR3: TGTGCCAGCAAGGTTCGGGGGGCCTATGGCTACACCTTC. The V and J genes are TRBV6-5 and TRBJ1-2, with a tentative D call TRBD1 (6 bases). Germline CDR1 is MNHEY and CDR2 is SVGAGI. The CDR3 runs to 13 residues. Between the trimmed V and J ends, which lost 7 bases and 4 bases, there was a span of 13 bases.

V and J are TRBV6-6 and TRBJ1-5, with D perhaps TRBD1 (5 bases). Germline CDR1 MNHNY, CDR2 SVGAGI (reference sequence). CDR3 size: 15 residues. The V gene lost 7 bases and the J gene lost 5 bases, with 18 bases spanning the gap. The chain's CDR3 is CASNHPTATYQPQHF. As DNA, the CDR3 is TGTGCCAGCAACCACCCGACAGCTACTTATCAGCCCCAGCATTTT.

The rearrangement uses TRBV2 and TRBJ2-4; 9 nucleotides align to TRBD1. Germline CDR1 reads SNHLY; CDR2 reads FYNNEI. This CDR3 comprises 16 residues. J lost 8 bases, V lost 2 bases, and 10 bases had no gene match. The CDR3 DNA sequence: TGTGCCAGCAGTGAATGGTTACAGGGGGCTGTAGACATTCAGTACTTC. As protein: CASSEWLQGAVDIQYF.

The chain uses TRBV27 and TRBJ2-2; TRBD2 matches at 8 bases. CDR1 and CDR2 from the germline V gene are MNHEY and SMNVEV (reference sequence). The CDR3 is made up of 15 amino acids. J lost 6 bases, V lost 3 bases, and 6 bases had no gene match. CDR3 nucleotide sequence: TGTGCCAGCAGTTTGCCCGGGGGGGCCCCCGGGGAGCTGTTTTTT. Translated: CASSLPGGAPGELFF.

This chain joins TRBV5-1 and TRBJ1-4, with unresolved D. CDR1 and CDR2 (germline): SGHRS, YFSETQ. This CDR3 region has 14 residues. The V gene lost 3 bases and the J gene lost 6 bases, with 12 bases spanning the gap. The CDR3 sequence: CASSSGPGDEKLFF. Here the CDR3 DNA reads TGCGCCAGCAGCTCAGGTCCCGGTGATGAAAAACTGTTTTTT.

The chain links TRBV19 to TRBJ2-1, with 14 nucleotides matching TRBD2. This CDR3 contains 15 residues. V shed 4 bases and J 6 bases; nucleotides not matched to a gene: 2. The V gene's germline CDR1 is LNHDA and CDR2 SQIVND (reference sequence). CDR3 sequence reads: CASSKGTSGSNEQFF. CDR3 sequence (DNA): TGTGCCAGTAGTAAGGGGACTAGCGGGAGCAATGAGCAGTTCTTC.

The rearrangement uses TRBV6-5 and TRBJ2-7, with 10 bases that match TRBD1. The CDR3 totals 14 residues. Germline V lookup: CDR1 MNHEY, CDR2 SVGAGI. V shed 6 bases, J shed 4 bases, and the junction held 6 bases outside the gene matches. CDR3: CASRTGTGAYEQYF. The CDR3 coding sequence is TGTGCCAGCAGGACTGGGACAGGGGCATACGAGCAGTACTTC.

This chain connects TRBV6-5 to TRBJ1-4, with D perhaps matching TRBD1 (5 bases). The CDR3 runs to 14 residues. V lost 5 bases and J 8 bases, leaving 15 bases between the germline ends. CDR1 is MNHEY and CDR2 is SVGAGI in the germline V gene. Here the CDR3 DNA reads TGTGCCAGCAGTCCAGGGAAGGAGTACGAAAAACTGTTTTTT. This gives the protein CASSPGKEYEKLFF.

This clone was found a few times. CDR3 DNA sequence: TGTGCCAGCAGCCCGGGACTACACGGTTCGCAGTACTTC. Translating gives CASSPGLHGSQYF. The chain has TRBV5-8 and TRBJ2-7; 7 bases match TRBD2. The CDR3 has 13 amino acids. V gave up 4 bases and J gave up 9 bases; unmatched junction bases: 10. Germline V gene data show CDR1 as SGHTS and CDR2 as YDEGEE.

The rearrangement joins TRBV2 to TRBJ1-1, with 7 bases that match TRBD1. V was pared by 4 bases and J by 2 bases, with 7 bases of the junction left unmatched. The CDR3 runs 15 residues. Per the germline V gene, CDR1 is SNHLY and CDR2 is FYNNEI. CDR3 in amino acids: CASSGKDRRNTEAFF. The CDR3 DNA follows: TGTGCCAGCAGTGGGAAGGACAGGAGAAACACTGAAGCTTTCTTT.

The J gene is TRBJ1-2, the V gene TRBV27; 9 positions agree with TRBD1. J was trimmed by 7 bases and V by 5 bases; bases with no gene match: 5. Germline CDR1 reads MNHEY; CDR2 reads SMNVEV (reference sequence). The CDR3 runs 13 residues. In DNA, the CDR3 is TGTGCCAGCAGTCCGGGGACAGGGTTTGGCTACACCTTC. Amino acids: CASSPGTGFGYTF.

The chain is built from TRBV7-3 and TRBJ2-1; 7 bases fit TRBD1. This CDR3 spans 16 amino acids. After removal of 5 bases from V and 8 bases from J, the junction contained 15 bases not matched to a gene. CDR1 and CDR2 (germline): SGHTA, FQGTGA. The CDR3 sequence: CASSHSYRGEGDEQFF. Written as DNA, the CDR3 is TGTGCCAGCAGCCATAGTTACAGGGGCGAGGGGGATGAGCAGTTCTTC. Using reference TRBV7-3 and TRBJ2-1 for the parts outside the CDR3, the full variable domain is GAGVSQTPSNKVTEKGKYVELRCDPISGHTALYWYRQSLGQGPEFLIYFQGTGAADDSGLPNDRFFAVRPEGSVSTLKIQRTERGDSAVYLCASSHSYRGEGDEQFFGPGTRLTVL.

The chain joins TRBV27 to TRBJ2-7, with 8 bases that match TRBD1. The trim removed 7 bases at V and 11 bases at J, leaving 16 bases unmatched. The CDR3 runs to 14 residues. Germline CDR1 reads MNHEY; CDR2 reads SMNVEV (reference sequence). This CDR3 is CASKSSDRVEREYF. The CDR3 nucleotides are TGTGCCAGCAAATCGTCGGACAGGGTCGAGCGGGAGTACTTC.

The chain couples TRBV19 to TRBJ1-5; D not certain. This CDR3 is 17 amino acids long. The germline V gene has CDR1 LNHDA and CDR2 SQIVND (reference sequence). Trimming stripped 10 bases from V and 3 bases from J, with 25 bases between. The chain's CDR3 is CAKHVSGRRQSNQPQHF. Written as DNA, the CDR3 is TGTGCCAAACACGTGTCGGGGAGGCGGCAGTCCAATCAGCCCCAGCATTTT.

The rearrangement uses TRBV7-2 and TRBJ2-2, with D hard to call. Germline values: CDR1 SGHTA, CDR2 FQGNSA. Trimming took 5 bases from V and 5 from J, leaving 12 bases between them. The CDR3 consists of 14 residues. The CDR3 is CASSAQRKTGELFF. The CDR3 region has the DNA TGTGCCAGCAGCGCCCAGAGGAAAACCGGGGAGCTGTTTTTT. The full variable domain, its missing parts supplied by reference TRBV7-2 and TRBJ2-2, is GAGVSQSPSNKVTEKGKDVELRCDPISGHTALYWYRQSLGQGLEFLIYFQGNSAPDKSGLPSDRFSAERTGGSVSTLTIQRTQQEDSAVYLCASSAQRKTGELFFGEGSRLTVL.

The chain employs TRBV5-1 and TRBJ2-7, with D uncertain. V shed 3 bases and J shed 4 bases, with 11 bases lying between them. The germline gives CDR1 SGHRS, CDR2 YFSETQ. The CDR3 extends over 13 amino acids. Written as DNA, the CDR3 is TGCGCCAGCAGCTACGAGGTAGCTTACGAGCAGTACTTC. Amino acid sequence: CASSYEVAYEQYF.

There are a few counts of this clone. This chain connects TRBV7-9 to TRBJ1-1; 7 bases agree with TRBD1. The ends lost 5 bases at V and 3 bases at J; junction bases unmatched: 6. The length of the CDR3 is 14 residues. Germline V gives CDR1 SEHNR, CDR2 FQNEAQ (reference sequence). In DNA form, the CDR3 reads TGTGCCAGCAGCGTAGGGGGCTCAGACACTGAAGCTTTCTTT. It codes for CASSVGGSDTEAFF.

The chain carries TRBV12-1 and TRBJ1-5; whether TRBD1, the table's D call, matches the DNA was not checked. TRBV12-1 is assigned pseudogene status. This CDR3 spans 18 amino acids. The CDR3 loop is CASSFARTGPVGNQPQHF. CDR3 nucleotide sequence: TGTGCCAGCAGCTTTGCTCGGACAGGACCGGTCGGCAATCAGCCCCAGCATTTT.

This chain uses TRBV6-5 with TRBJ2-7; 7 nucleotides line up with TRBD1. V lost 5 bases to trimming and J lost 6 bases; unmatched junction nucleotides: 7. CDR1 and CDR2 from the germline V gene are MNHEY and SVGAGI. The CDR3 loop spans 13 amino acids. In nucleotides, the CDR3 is TGTGCCAGCAGTCCCCCGACAGGGTCCGAGCAGTACTTC. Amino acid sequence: CASSPPTGSEQYF.

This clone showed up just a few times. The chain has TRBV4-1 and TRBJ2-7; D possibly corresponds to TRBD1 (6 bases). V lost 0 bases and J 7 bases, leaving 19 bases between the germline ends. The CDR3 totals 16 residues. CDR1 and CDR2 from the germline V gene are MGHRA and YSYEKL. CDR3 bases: TGCGCCAGCAGCCAAGATCTCCTGCCAGGGGCCGGGGAGCAGTACTTC. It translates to CASSQDLLPGAGEQYF.

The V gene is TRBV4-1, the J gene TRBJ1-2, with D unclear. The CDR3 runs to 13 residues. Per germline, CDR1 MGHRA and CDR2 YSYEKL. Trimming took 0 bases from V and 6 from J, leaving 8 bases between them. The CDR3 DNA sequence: TGCGCCAGCAGCCAAGAGACAACAAATGGCTACACCTTC. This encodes CASSQETTNGYTF.

CDR3: CASRYRGLQETQYF. In nucleotides, the CDR3 is TGTGCCAGCAGATACAGGGGGCTCCAAGAGACCCAGTACTTC. The chain joins TRBV7-8 to TRBJ2-5, with 9 bases identical to TRBD1. The CDR3 spans 14 residues. After removal of 6 bases from V and 1 base from J, the junction contained 3 bases not matched to a gene. Germline CDR1 reads SGHVS; CDR2 reads FQNEAQ.

The CDR3 is CASSLRSNTDTQYF. The CDR3 DNA reads as TGTGCCAGCAGTCTCCGGTCAAACACAGATACGCAGTATTTT. V usage is TRBV6-1 and J usage is TRBJ2-3; D unclear. Per the germline V gene, CDR1 is MNHNS and CDR2 is SASEGT. The CDR3 has 14 residues. V lost 5 bases to trimming and J lost 2 bases, with 11 bases between them.

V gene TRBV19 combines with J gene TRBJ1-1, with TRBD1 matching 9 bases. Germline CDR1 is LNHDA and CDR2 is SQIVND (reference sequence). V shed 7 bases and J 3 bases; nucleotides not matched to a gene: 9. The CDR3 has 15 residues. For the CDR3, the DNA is TGTGCCAGTAAACTAACGGGACAGGGTTACACTGAAGCTTTCTTT. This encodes CASKLTGQGYTEAFF.

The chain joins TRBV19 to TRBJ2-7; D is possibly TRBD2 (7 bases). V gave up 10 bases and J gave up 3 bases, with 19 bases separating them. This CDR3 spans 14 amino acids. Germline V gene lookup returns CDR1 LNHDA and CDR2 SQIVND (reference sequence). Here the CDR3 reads CATTRGGLYYEQYF. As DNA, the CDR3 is TGTGCCACCACGCGCGGGGGCCTCTACTACGAGCAGTACTTC.

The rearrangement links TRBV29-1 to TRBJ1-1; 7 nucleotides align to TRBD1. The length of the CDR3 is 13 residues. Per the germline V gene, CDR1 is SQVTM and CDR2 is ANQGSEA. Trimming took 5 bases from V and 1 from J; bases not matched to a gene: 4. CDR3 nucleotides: TGCAGCGTTCATGGACAGGCGAACACTGAAGCTTTCTTT. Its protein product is CSVHGQANTEAFF.

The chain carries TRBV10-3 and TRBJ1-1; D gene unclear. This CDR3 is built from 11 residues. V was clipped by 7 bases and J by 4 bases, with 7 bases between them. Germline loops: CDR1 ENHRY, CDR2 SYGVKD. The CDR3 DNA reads TGTGCCATCACGCGGGGCACTGAAGCTTTCTTT. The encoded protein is CAITRGTEAFF.